Each of the 14 T cell receptor beta chains below was sequenced from the same sample in a study of OX40 agonist ivuxolimab in advanced cancers. Method: immunoSEQ multiplex PCR; TCRdb's copy keeps in-frame clones and lacks some. The sample comprises approximately 69,000 clones, 85% of which are singletons, and under 6% rests with the top ten. The sequences come from CD4+ or CD8+ T cells sorted from blood, collected in a trial of the OX40 agonist ivuxolimab. These receptors were obtained from an adult with an advanced solid tumor such as melanoma, head and neck, liver or kidney cancer.

The sample holds one count of this clone. V and J are TRBV18 and TRBJ2-7, with D possibly matching TRBD1 (6 bases). From germline, CDR1 is KGHSH and CDR2 LQKENI. V was cut by 6 bases and J by 5 bases, with 14 bases left in between. The CDR3 covers 13 residues. The CDR3 sequence: CASSFARGNEQYF. The DNA for the CDR3 is TGTGCCAGCTCGTTCGCCAGGGGAAACGAGCAGTACTTC.

V is TRBV5-8 and J is TRBJ1-1, with D unresolved. The V end was cut by 2 bases, the J end by 6 bases, with 11 bases between. The CDR3 has 13 residues. Germline V gene data show CDR1 as SGHTS and CDR2 as YDEGEE. The chain's CDR3 is CASSFPIPAEAFF. In DNA, the CDR3 is TGTGCCAGCAGCTTTCCTATTCCGGCTGAAGCTTTCTTT.

J is TRBJ1-1 and V is TRBV27; tentative D call: TRBD1 (6 bases). The CDR3 is made up of 16 amino acids. V lost 6 bases and J 4 bases, leaving 21 bases between the germline ends. Per germline, CDR1 MNHEY and CDR2 SMNVEV (reference sequence). The CDR3: CASSQTGGDTSTEAFF. The CDR3 region has the DNA TGTGCCAGCAGCCAAACTGGAGGGGACACCTCCACTGAAGCTTTCTTT.

This chain uses TRBV27 with TRBJ1-4, with 10 bases that match TRBD1. The V gene end was trimmed by 6 bases and the J gene end by 7 bases; junction bases not matched to a gene: 5. Germline CDR1 is MNHEY and CDR2 is SMNVEV (reference sequence). CDR3 length equals 14 residues. The CDR3 DNA is TGTGCCAGCAGGATGACAGGGGGCGGTGAAAAACTGTTTTTT. As protein: CASRMTGGGEKLFF.

The chain combines TRBV11-2 with TRBJ1-1, with TRBD1 matching over 7 bases. The germline gives CDR1 SGHAT, CDR2 FQNNGV. The CDR3 runs 15 residues. Trimming took 0 bases from V and 4 from J; bases not matched to a gene: 5. The CDR3 bases are TGTGCCAGCAGCTTAGAGTCGACAGGGACCACTGAAGCTTTCTTT. It encodes CASSLESTGTTEAFF.

The rearrangement joins TRBV18 to TRBJ1-4; D not certain. V dropped 4 bases and J dropped 8 bases, with 14 bases sitting between them. Germline V gene sequence: CDR1 KGHSH, CDR2 LQKENI. The CDR3 loop spans 14 amino acids. CDR3 sequence: CASSQNSYGEKLFF. The CDR3 DNA sequence: TGTGCCAGCTCACAGAACTCTTACGGGGAAAAACTGTTTTTT.

This rearrangement joins TRBV29-1 to TRBJ2-1, with D perhaps matching TRBD2 (6 bases). V shed 4 bases and J shed 11 bases, with 24 bases lying between them. This CDR3 spans 15 amino acids. Per the germline V gene, CDR1 is SQVTM and CDR2 is ANQGSEA. CDR3 coding DNA: TGCAGCGTTGTTAGGGTCCGGGGACCCCGGGAGAAGCAGTTCTTC. It specifies CSVVRVRGPREKQFF.

The gene calls are TRBV4-2 and TRBJ1-5; the D is unclear. The CDR3 has 16 residues. Trimming pared 1 base from V and 4 bases from J, leaving 14 bases between. In germline, CDR1 is LGHNA, CDR2 YNFKEQ. The chain's CDR3 is CASSQGISQFNQPQHF. Here the CDR3 DNA reads TGTGCCAGCAGCCAAGGTATAAGCCAGTTTAATCAGCCCCAGCATTTT.

J is TRBJ2-1 and V is TRBV18; a possible D gene is TRBD2 (5 bases). The CDR3 spans 16 residues. Germline CDR1 and CDR2: KGHSH and LQKENI. Trimming removed 3 bases from V and 0 bases from J, with 12 bases in between. CDR3 amino acids: CASSPKRTSSYNEQFF. CDR3 nucleotide sequence: TGTGCCAGCTCACCGAAGCGGACCAGCTCCTACAATGAGCAGTTCTTC.

The rearrangement uses TRBV5-4 and TRBJ2-5, with D perhaps matching TRBD1 (6 bases). The CDR3 has 12 amino acids. In germline, CDR1 is SGHNT, CDR2 YYREEE (reference sequence). V shed 4 bases and J shed 2 bases, with 6 bases lying between them. CDR3 in amino acids: CASSGTQETQYF. CDR3 DNA: TGTGCCAGCAGCGGGACACAAGAGACCCAGTACTTC.

The chain combines TRBV6-5 with TRBJ2-2; 8 nucleotides match TRBD2. The J segment lost 5 bases and the V segment lost 2 bases, leaving 4 bases of the junction unmatched. The CDR3 covers 15 residues. Germline values: CDR1 MNHEY, CDR2 SVGAGI. The DNA for the CDR3 is TGTGCCAGCAGTTACGGAACTAGCGGTACCGGGGAGCTGTTTTTT. As protein: CASSYGTSGTGELFF.

This clone was counted a few times. The gene calls are TRBV10-3 and TRBJ2-2, with TRBD1 matching 9 bases. V was pared by 8 bases and J by 9 bases, with 16 bases of the junction left unmatched. The length of the CDR3 is 16 residues. Germline V gene sequence: CDR1 ENHRY, CDR2 SYGVKD. The chain's CDR3 is CAIGKTGTGIVRELFF. CDR3 in DNA: TGTGCCATCGGTAAAACCGGGACAGGGATCGTTCGGGAGCTGTTTTTT.

The rearrangement uses TRBV11-2 and TRBJ2-3; D perhaps matches TRBD2 (5 bases). Germline CDR1 is SGHAT and CDR2 is FQNNGV. This CDR3 has 15 residues. The V end lost 3 bases, the J end lost 2 bases, and 12 bases lay between the germline ends. The CDR3 DNA follows: TGTGCCAGCAGCTTCACGACCGGACTCACAGATACGCAGTATTTT. It encodes CASSFTTGLTDTQYF.

The J gene is TRBJ2-5, the V gene TRBV6-5; 7 bases align to TRBD2. This CDR3 is built from 15 residues. Germline loops: CDR1 MNHEY, CDR2 SVGAGI. V trimming: 5 bases; J trimming: 1 base; junction bases outside the gene matches: 7. CDR3 sequence (DNA): TGTGCCAGCAGTGGACGGACGGGGGGCCAAGAGACCCAGTACTTC. Its translation is CASSGRTGGQETQYF.